This is a list of T cell receptor beta chains from one sample in a study of identical twins. TCRdb called the 5' RACE reads again in MiXCR, with one record for every CDR3 protein. The sample holds approximately 1.8 million distinct CDR3 sequences; about 32% are singletons and the top ten take less than 0.35%. The sequenced material came from cord blood. The receptors originated from a newborn girl in good health. The CDR3 runs from the conserved cysteine through the conserved F or W.

V gene	J gene	CDR3 protein
TRBV9	TRBJ2-1	CASSHDSGVSYNEQFF
TRBV4-1	TRBJ2-4	CASSPKRTGSKNIQYF
TRBV10-3	TRBJ2-1	CAISPRSDALNEQFF
TRBV6-6	TRBJ1-1	CASSYSSSGMNTEAFF
TRBV6-1	TRBJ1-5	CASSEGQAFNQPQHF
TRBV7-9	TRBJ1-2	CASSAEKHGYTF
TRBV20-1	TRBJ1-6	CSARDPGEGRPLHF
TRBV21-1	TRBJ2-3	CASSKAGLAGGPDTQYF
TRBV7-2	TRBJ2-1	CASSSGISEQFF
TRBV5-1	TRBJ1-1	CASSPRSSMNTEAFF
TRBV20-1	TRBJ2-1	CSTGPQAGEQFF
TRBV20-1	.	CSTTSTTYEQYF
TRBV28	TRBJ2-1	CASSPPTSGHYNEQFF
TRBV5-1	TRBJ1-1	CASSLRTDRNTEAFF
TRBV20-1	TRBJ2-6	CSAITGKLGGANALTF